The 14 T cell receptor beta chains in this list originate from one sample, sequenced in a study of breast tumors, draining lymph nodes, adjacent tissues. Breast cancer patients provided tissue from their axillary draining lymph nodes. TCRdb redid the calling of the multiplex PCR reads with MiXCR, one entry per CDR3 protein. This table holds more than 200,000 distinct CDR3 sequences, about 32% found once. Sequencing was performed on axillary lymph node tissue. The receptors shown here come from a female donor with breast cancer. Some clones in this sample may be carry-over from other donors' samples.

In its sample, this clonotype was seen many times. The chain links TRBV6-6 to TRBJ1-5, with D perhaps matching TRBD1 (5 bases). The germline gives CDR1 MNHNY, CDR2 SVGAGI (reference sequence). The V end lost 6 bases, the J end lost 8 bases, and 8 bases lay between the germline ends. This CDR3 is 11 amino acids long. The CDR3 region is CASRGTEPQHF. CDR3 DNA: TGTGCCAGCAGAGGGACCGAGCCCCAGCATTTT.

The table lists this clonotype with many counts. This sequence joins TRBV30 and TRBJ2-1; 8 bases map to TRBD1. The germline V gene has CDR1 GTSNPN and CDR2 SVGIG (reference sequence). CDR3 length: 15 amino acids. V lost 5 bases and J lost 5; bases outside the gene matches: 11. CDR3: CAWSSGQGADNEQFF. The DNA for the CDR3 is TGTGCCTGGTCATCGGGGCAGGGGGCCGACAATGAGCAGTTCTTC.

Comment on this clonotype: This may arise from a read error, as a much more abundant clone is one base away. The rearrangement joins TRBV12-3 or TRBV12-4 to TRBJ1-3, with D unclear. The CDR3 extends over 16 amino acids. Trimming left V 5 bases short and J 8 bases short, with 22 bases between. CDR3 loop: CASSLRVRVPGDTIYF. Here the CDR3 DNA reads TGTGCCAGCAGTCTACGAGTTAGGGTCCCCGGAGACACCATATATTTT.

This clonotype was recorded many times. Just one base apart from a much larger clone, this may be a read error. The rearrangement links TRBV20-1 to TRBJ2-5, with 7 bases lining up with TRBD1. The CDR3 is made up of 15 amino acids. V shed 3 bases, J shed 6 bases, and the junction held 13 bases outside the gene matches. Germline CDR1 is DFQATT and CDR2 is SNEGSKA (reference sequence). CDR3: CSASSPGRGSKTQYF. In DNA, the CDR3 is TGCAGTGCTAGTTCCCCGGGCAGGGGGTCGAAGACCCAGTACTTC.

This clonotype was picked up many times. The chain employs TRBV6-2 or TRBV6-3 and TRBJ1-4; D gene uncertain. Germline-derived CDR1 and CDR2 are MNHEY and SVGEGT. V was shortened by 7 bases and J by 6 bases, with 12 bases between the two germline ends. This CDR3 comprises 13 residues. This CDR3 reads CASNVGFDEKLFF. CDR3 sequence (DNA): TGTGCCAGCAACGTGGGTTTTGATGAAAAACTGTTTTTT.

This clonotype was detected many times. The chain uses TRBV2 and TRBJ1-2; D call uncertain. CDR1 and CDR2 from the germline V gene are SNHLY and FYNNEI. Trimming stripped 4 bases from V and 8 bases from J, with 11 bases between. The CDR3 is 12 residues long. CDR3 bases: TGTGCCAGCAGTGTAAGTGACCAAGGCTACACCTTC. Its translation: CASSVSDQGYTF.

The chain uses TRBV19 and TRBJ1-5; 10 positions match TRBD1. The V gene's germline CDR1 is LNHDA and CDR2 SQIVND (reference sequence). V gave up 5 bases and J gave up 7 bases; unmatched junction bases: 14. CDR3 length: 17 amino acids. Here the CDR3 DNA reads TGTGCCAGTAGTTTCCCGGGACAGGGGTCCTACGAGCAGCCCCAGCATTTT. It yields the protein CASSFPGQGSYEQPQHF.

The CDR3 DNA sequence: TGTGCCAGCAGCCGGGGTCTCGGGACAGTCTGCGAGCAGCACTTC. This codes for CASSRGLGTVCEQHF. The V call is TRBV3-2, the J call TRBJ2-7; the DNA was not used to check the table's D call, TRBD1. TRBV3-2 is a documented pseudogene. The CDR3 is made up of 15 amino acids.

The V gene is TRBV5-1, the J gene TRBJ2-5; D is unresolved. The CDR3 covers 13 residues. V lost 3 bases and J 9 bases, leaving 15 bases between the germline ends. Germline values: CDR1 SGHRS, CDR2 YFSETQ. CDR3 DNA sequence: TGCGCCAGCAGCTACGGAACTAATCAGCCCCAGTACTTC. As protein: CASSYGTNQPQYF. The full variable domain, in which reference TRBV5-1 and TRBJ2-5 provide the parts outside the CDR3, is KAGVTQTPRYLIKTRGQQVTLSCSPISGHRSVSWYQQTPGQGLQFLFEYFSETQRNKGNFPGRFSGRQFSNSRSEMNVSTLELGDSALYLCASSYGTNQPQYFGPGTRLLVL.

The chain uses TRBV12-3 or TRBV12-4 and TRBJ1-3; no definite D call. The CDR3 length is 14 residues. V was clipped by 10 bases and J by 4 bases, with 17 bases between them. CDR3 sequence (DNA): TGTGCCACCTCTGGACTGATTACAGGAAACACCATATATTTT. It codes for CATSGLITGNTIYF.

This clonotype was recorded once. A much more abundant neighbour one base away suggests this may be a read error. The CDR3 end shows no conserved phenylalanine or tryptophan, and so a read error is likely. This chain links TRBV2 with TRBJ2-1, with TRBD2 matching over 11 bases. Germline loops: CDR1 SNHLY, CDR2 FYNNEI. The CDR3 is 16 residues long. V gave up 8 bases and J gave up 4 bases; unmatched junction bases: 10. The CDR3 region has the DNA TGTGCCAGCTCCCGCCAGGGACTAGCGGTTTACAATGAGCAGTTCTTA. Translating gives CASSRQGLAVYNEQFL.

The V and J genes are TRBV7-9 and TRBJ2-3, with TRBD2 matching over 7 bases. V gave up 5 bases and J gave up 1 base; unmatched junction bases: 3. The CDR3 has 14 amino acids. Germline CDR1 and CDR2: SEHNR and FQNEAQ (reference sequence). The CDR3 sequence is CASSRAGGTDTQYF. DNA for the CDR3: TGTGCCAGCAGCCGGGCGGGGGGCACAGATACGCAGTATTTT. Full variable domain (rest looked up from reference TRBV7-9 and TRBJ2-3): DTGVSQNPRHKITKRGQNVTFRCDPISEHNRLYWYRQTLGQGPEFLTYFQNEAQLEKSRLLSDRFSAERPKGSFSTLEIQRTEQGDSAMYLCASSRAGGTDTQYFGPGTRLTVL.

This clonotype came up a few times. CDR3 region: CASTPIMNTEAFF. DNA of the CDR3: TGTGCCAGCACTCCTATTATGAACACTGAAGCTTTCTTT. The gene calls are TRBV2 and TRBJ1-1; D remains unclear. The CDR3 totals 13 residues. Germline CDR1 SNHLY, CDR2 FYNNEI. V lost 7 bases to trimming and J lost 0 bases, with 9 bases between them.

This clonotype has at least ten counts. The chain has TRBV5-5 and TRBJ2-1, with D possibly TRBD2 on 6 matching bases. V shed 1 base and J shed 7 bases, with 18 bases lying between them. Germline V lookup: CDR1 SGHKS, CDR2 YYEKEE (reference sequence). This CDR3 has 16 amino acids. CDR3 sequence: CASSLTSLLGGNEQFF. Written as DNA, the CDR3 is TGTGCCAGCAGCTTGACTAGCCTCCTAGGCGGAAATGAGCAGTTCTTC.